The 9 T cell receptor beta chains below were found in one sample sequenced in a study of T cells in Graves' hyperthyroidism and ophthalmopathy. Amplified regions were TCR beta CDR3 sequences from RNA transcripts. TCR CDR3 regions were first amplified by RT-PCR with HTBI primers. TCRdb independently ran MiXCR on the multiplex PCR reads; one entry per CDR3 protein. The sample lists hundreds of thousands of distinct CDR3 sequences; 46% were seen once. Sequencing input: peripheral blood or thyroid tissue (not recorded which). The receptors shown here come from a woman aged 18-29 years with Graves' hyperthyroidism.

The sample holds many counts of this clonotype. CDR3 sequence: CASSEARGSGANVLTF. DNA of the CDR3: TGTGCCAGCAGTGAAGCGCGGGGCTCTGGGGCCAACGTCCTGACTTTC. The chain joins TRBV2 to TRBJ2-6, with D tentatively TRBD2 (6 bases). Per germline, CDR1 SNHLY and CDR2 FYNNEI. Trimming left V 0 bases short and J 0 bases short, with 6 bases between. The CDR3 is 16 residues long.

In its sample, this clonotype was seen a few times. V gene TRBV2 combines with J gene TRBJ1-5, with a tentative D call TRBD1 (6 bases). Trimming left V 7 bases short and J 2 bases short, with 15 bases between. Per the germline V gene, CDR1 is SNHLY and CDR2 is FYNNEI. The CDR3 has 15 amino acids. DNA of the CDR3: TGTGCCAGCACCGAGGGGGGAAATGGCAATCAGCCCCAGCATTTT. It specifies CASTEGGNGNQPQHF.

The V call is TRBV7-4, the J call TRBJ2-2; D is unclear. Trimming removed 4 bases from V and 3 bases from J, with 6 bases in between. CDR3 length: 13 residues. CDR1 is SGHVT and CDR2 is SQSDAQ in the germline V gene. In DNA, the CDR3 is TGTGCCAGCAGCTACATCCACACCGGGGAGCTGTTTTTT. Encoded protein: CASSYIHTGELFF.

V is TRBV15 and J is TRBJ1-2, with 7 nucleotides matching TRBD1. Germline CDR1 reads LNHNV; CDR2 reads YYDKDF (reference sequence). V was clipped by 3 bases and J by 8 bases; unmatched bases: 6. CDR3 length equals 13 residues. CDR3 nucleotide sequence: TGTGCCACCAGCAGTTACGACAGGGCCGGCTACACCTTC. Its translation: CATSSYDRAGYTF.

J is TRBJ2-5 and V is TRBV7-2; possible D gene TRBD2, 5 bases. Germline V lookup: CDR1 SGHTA, CDR2 FQGNSA. CDR3 size: 14 residues. Trimming cost V 10 bases and J 1 base, with 16 bases left between them. CDR3 protein: CAIQLGAAQETQYF. The CDR3 nucleotides read TGTGCCATACAACTAGGTGCCGCCCAAGAGACCCAGTACTTC.

This chain uses TRBV11-2 with TRBJ1-2; no firm D call. The CDR3 spans 16 residues. Trimming left V 5 bases short and J 3 bases short, with 19 bases between. The germline gives CDR1 SGHAT, CDR2 FQNNGV. CDR3: CASSQLPSGVDYGYTF. CDR3 sequence (DNA): TGTGCCAGCAGCCAATTGCCCAGCGGAGTGGACTATGGCTACACCTTC.

This clonotype was counted a single time. The chain uses TRBV25-1 and TRBJ1-2; the D gene is possibly TRBD1 (6 bases). This CDR3 region has 13 residues. V dropped 8 bases and J dropped 4 bases, with 14 bases sitting between them. The germline gives CDR1 MGHDK, CDR2 SYGVNS. CDR3 nucleotides: TGTGCCAGCTCCACAGGGCGTGGCTATGGCTACACCTTC. Translating it yields CASSTGRGYGYTF.

Concerning this clonotype itself: This could be a read error, since a much larger clone is one nucleotide away. The J gene is TRBJ2-5, the V gene TRBV12-3 or TRBV12-4; tentatively, D is TRBD2 (5 bases). The CDR3 has 13 residues. The chain's CDR3 is CASRRSVGEAQYF. CDR3 DNA: TGTGCCAGCAGGCGATCGGTGGGAGAGGCCCAGTACTTC.

On this clonotype: Since a much larger clone is just one base distant, this may be a read error. The chain combines TRBV29-1 with TRBJ2-5, with D hard to call. The V gene lost 3 bases and the J gene lost 5 bases, with 13 bases spanning the gap. Germline lookup yields CDR1 SQVTM and CDR2 ANQGSEA. This CDR3 is 13 amino acids long. CDR3 bases: TGCAGCGTTGATGGCCAGCGCGAGGAGACCCAGTACTTC. Translation: CSVDGQREETQYF.